Presented here are 31 T cell receptor beta chains from one specimen sequenced in a study of blood T cell repertoires in COVID-19. TCRdb keeps only in-frame clones here, not all; method: immunoSEQ multiplex PCR. Here the sample spans roughly 160,000 clones, roughly 80% being singletons. The specimen sequenced was PBMCs or T cells enriched from blood (not recorded which). These TCRs come from a woman in her thirties or forties with acute COVID-19.

The chain uses TRBV2 and TRBJ1-4, with 7 bases identical to TRBD1. V shed 8 bases and J 8 bases; nucleotides not matched to a gene: 11. CDR1 SNHLY and CDR2 FYNNEI come from the germline V gene. This CDR3 is 14 amino acids long. This chain's CDR3 is CASSGQARWEKLFF. The CDR3 nucleotides are TGTGCCAGCTCAGGACAGGCGAGATGGGAAAAACTGTTTTTT.

The genes are TRBV18 and TRBJ2-2, with TRBD1 identical over 9 bases. This CDR3 comprises 16 residues. Germline-derived CDR1 and CDR2 are KGHSH and LQKENI. The J segment lost 1 base and the V segment lost 3 bases, leaving 3 bases of the junction unmatched. DNA for the CDR3: TGTGCCAGCTCACCGGACAGGGGTGAGAACACCGGGGAGCTGTTTTTT. This sequence encodes CASSPDRGENTGELFF. The variable domain in full, with the rest retrieved from reference TRBV18 and TRBJ2-2, is NAGVMQNPRHLVRRRGQEARLRCSPMKGHSHVYWYRQLPEEGLKFMVYLQKENIIDESGMPKERFSAEFPKEGPSILRIQQVVRGDSAAYFCASSPDRGENTGELFFGEGSRLTVL.

The rearrangement joins TRBV7-2 to TRBJ1-2, with D unclear. The germline V and J ends were trimmed by 1 base and 4 bases, with 10 bases remaining between them. This CDR3 is built from 14 residues. CDR1 and CDR2 (germline): SGHTA, FQGNSA. CDR3 sequence (DNA): TGTGCCAGCAGCTTAGTACAGAACACCTATGGCTACACCTTC. Translation: CASSLVQNTYGYTF.

The gene calls are TRBV10-3 and TRBJ1-2, with 9 bases aligning to TRBD1. The V gene end was trimmed by 3 bases and the J gene end by 8 bases; junction bases not matched to a gene: 4. This CDR3 has 13 amino acids. In germline, CDR1 is ENHRY, CDR2 SYGVKD. The CDR3 coding sequence is TGTGCCATCAGTGAACAGGGGGCCGACGGCTACACCTTC. Translated, it gives CAISEQGADGYTF.

The genes are TRBV5-6 and TRBJ2-5; 16 bases are shared with TRBD2. The CDR3 totals 16 residues. Germline assignment: CDR1 SGHDT and CDR2 YYEEEE. V shed 7 bases and J 4 bases; nucleotides not matched to a gene: 7. The CDR3 nucleotides read TGTGCCAGCTCACCCGGGACTAGCGGGAGGGGAGAGACCCAGTACTTC. Protein product: CASSPGTSGRGETQYF.

The J gene is TRBJ2-1, the V gene TRBV6-4; TRBD2 matches at 9 bases. The trim removed 4 bases at V and 6 bases at J, leaving 10 bases unmatched. In germline, CDR1 is MRHNA, CDR2 SNTAGT. The CDR3 loop spans 16 amino acids. The CDR3 sequence: CASSAQGTSLSNEQFF. As DNA, the CDR3 is TGTGCCAGCAGTGCCCAGGGGACTAGCCTCTCCAATGAGCAGTTCTTC.

The chain has TRBV2 and TRBJ2-5, with a tentative D call TRBD1 (5 bases). CDR1 and CDR2 from the germline V gene are SNHLY and FYNNEI. V lost 6 bases and J lost 3, with 8 bases in between. The CDR3 contains 12 residues. Written as DNA, the CDR3 is TGTGCCAGCAGATTACAGGAAGAGACCCAGTACTTC. Translated, it gives CASRLQEETQYF.

This chain uses TRBV30 with TRBJ1-3, with D uncertain. Germline assignment: CDR1 GTSNPN and CDR2 SVGIG (reference sequence). Trimming took 0 bases from V and 14 from J, leaving 14 bases between them. The CDR3 spans 12 residues. CDR3 amino acids: CAWSVLGDGVYF. The CDR3 DNA reads TGTGCCTGGAGTGTTTTGGGAGATGGCGTATATTTT.

This clone appeared many times. The J gene is TRBJ2-7, the V gene TRBV5-1; D is unresolved. The CDR3 spans 14 residues. The germline V gene encodes CDR1 SGHRS and CDR2 YFSETQ. Trimming stripped 3 bases from V and 0 bases from J, with 10 bases between. In DNA form, the CDR3 reads TGCGCCAGCAGCTCGGAGACTTTCTCCTACGAGCAGTACTTC. Amino acid sequence: CASSSETFSYEQYF.

V is TRBV6-5 and J is TRBJ1-2, with 10 bases identical to TRBD1. The V and J ends lost 0 bases and 7 bases, in that order; junction bases with no gene match: 5. Germline loops: CDR1 MNHEY, CDR2 SVGAGI. The CDR3 spans 15 residues. The CDR3 reads CASSYSGQGTSGYTF. The CDR3 bases are TGTGCCAGCAGTTACTCGGGACAGGGGACCAGTGGCTACACCTTC.

In regard to this clone: At one boundary the junction diverges from the germline segment, which might be a read error. The chain uses TRBV7-7 and TRBJ1-1, with D perhaps TRBD1 (5 bases). The germline V gene encodes CDR1 SSHAT and CDR2 FNYEAQ (reference sequence). The CDR3 is 16 residues long. DNA for the CDR3: TGTGCTAGCAGGCAGCGTCCTGGGGGAGGGAACACTGAAGCTTTCTTT. Amino acid sequence: CASRQRPGGGNTEAFF.

The rearrangement uses TRBV10-3 and TRBJ2-5; a possible D gene is TRBD2 (6 bases). The V gene lost 5 bases and the J gene lost 4 bases, with 8 bases spanning the gap. This CDR3 comprises 12 residues. CDR1 is ENHRY and CDR2 is SYGVKD in the germline V gene. The CDR3 protein is CAISPGLETQYF. The DNA of the CDR3 is TGTGCCATCAGTCCGGGACTAGAGACCCAGTACTTC.

The rearrangement joins TRBV7-9 to TRBJ2-5, with TRBD2 matching 15 bases. This CDR3 spans 19 amino acids. Germline trimming cut 4 bases from V and 2 bases from J; bases unmatched to any gene: 11. In germline, CDR1 is SEHNR, CDR2 FQNEAQ (reference sequence). In DNA form, the CDR3 reads TGTGCCAGCAGCTCCGCCCGGACTAGCGGGAGGGAGATTCAAGAGACCCAGTACTTC. Protein: CASSSARTSGREIQETQYF.

The chain recombines TRBV19 with TRBJ2-3, with D possibly being TRBD2 (6 bases). The V gene's germline CDR1 is LNHDA and CDR2 SQIVND (reference sequence). V lost 7 bases and J 2 bases, leaving 13 bases between the germline ends. The CDR3 has 14 residues. CDR3 nucleotide sequence: TGTGCCAGTAAAAAGCGGGTGTACACAGATACGCAGTATTTT. This sequence encodes CASKKRVYTDTQYF.

This clone was seen a single time. This chain connects TRBV7-2 to TRBJ2-7; D is unresolved. Germline assignment: CDR1 SGHTA and CDR2 FQGNSA. This CDR3 has 13 amino acids. The germline V and J ends were trimmed by 3 bases and 1 base, with 7 bases remaining between them. The CDR3 reads CASSLFGSYEQYF. The DNA of the CDR3 is TGTGCCAGCAGCTTGTTCGGTTCCTACGAGCAGTACTTC.

The J gene is TRBJ2-1, the V gene TRBV15; a weak D match, TRBD2 (5 bases). Germline-derived CDR1 and CDR2 are LNHNV and YYDKDF (reference sequence). This CDR3 region has 15 residues. V was cut by 3 bases and J by 0 bases, with 9 bases left in between. DNA of the CDR3: TGTGCCACCAGCAGCAGCGGTTACTCCTACAATGAGCAGTTCTTC. The encoded protein is CATSSSGYSYNEQFF.

This rearrangement joins TRBV29-1 to TRBJ2-3, with a weak D call TRBD2 (6 bases). V was shortened by 3 bases and J by 0 bases, with 7 bases between the two germline ends. The germline V gene has CDR1 SQVTM and CDR2 ANQGSEA. This CDR3 has 13 amino acids. The CDR3 region is CSVDGSSTDTQYF. The CDR3 DNA follows: TGCAGCGTTGACGGGAGTAGCACAGATACGCAGTATTTT.

This clone was seen many times. This sequence joins TRBV2 and TRBJ2-3, with D perhaps TRBD2 (6 bases). Germline V gene sequence: CDR1 SNHLY, CDR2 FYNNEI. The CDR3 covers 14 residues. V was trimmed by 5 bases and J by 4 bases, leaving 13 bases between them. The CDR3 sequence: CASSQGLPPDTQYF. The CDR3 coding sequence is TGTGCCAGCAGTCAGGGACTCCCTCCAGATACGCAGTATTTT.

The chain has TRBV5-1 and TRBJ2-5; D might be TRBD2 (6 bases). The V gene lost 0 bases and the J gene lost 1 base, with 10 bases spanning the gap. Germline V gives CDR1 SGHRS, CDR2 YFSETQ. The CDR3 is 15 residues long. The CDR3 coding sequence is TGCGCCAGCAGCTTGGGGTCTAGCGTCCAAGAGACCCAGTACTTC. Its translation is CASSLGSSVQETQYF.

Here the CDR3 reads CASSTTGLGSYNSPLHF. The CDR3 nucleotides are TGTGCCAGCAGTACAACAGGGTTGGGATCGTATAATTCACCCCTCCACTTT. V gene TRBV27 combines with J gene TRBJ1-6, with a weak D call TRBD1 (6 bases). V gave up 5 bases and J gave up 4 bases, with 18 bases separating them. The germline gives CDR1 MNHEY, CDR2 SMNVEV (reference sequence). The CDR3 is made up of 17 amino acids.

The count of this clone is one. The V gene is TRBV18, the J gene TRBJ1-1, with a weak D call TRBD1 (6 bases). CDR1 is KGHSH, CDR2 LQKENI, per germline. This CDR3 has 14 amino acids. Trimming pared 4 bases from V and 0 bases from J, leaving 9 bases between. CDR3: CASSRDIMNTEAFF. CDR3 sequence (DNA): TGTGCCAGCTCACGGGACATCATGAACACTGAAGCTTTCTTT.

The gene calls are TRBV6-5 and TRBJ2-7; D possibly corresponds to TRBD2 (5 bases). Germline loops: CDR1 MNHEY, CDR2 SVGAGI. Between the trimmed V and J ends, which lost 5 bases and 4 bases, there was a span of 9 bases. This CDR3 is built from 12 residues. DNA for the CDR3: TGTGCCAGCAGTAGACGAGGGTACGAGCAGTACTTC. This gives the protein CASSRRGYEQYF.

The rearrangement links TRBV18 to TRBJ1-2; TRBD1 matches 7 bases. Looked up from germline, CDR1 is KGHSH and CDR2 is LQKENI. The V gene end was trimmed by 6 bases and the J gene end by 4 bases; junction bases not matched to a gene: 5. This CDR3 region has 13 residues. CDR3 protein: CASSPDRPYGYTF. The CDR3 DNA reads as TGTGCCAGCTCTCCGGACAGGCCCTATGGCTACACCTTC. The variable domain in full, completed from reference TRBV18 and TRBJ1-2, reads NAGVMQNPRHLVRRRGQEARLRCSPMKGHSHVYWYRQLPEEGLKFMVYLQKENIIDESGMPKERFSAEFPKEGPSILRIQQVVRGDSAAYFCASSPDRPYGYTFGSGTRLTVV.

The J gene is TRBJ2-3, the V gene TRBV2; D may be TRBD1 (5 bases). Germline CDR1 and CDR2: SNHLY and FYNNEI. V lost 7 bases to trimming and J lost 2 bases, with 16 bases between them. CDR3 length: 15 residues. The chain's CDR3 is CASIEVAGITDTQYF. CDR3 nucleotide sequence: TGTGCCAGCATTGAGGTGGCAGGGATCACAGATACGCAGTATTTT.

This clone came up a few times. This CDR3 is CASSYPLAGEANEQFF. The CDR3 DNA reads as TGTGCCAGCAGCTATCCACTAGCGGGAGAGGCCAATGAGCAGTTCTTC. This chain joins TRBV7-8 and TRBJ2-1, with 11 bases identical to TRBD2. The germline gives CDR1 SGHVS, CDR2 FQNEAQ. V lost 4 bases and J lost 6; bases outside the gene matches: 8. CDR3 length equals 16 residues.

The chain joins TRBV4-2 to TRBJ2-7; 11 bases are shared with TRBD1. Germline trimming cut 2 bases from V and 4 bases from J; bases unmatched to any gene: 4. Germline CDR1 reads LGHNA; CDR2 reads YNFKEQ. The CDR3 runs 15 residues. The CDR3 DNA reads TGTGCCAGCAGCCAACAGGGGACAGGGGGATACGAGCAGTACTTC. This sequence encodes CASSQQGTGGYEQYF.

CDR3 sequence reads: CSVEGGRIGGETQYF. The CDR3 DNA sequence: TGCAGCGTTGAAGGAGGAAGAATTGGTGGCGAGACCCAGTACTTC. The chain employs TRBV29-1 and TRBJ2-5; D gene uncertain. V was trimmed by 1 base and J by 5 bases, leaving 17 bases between them. The CDR3 contains 15 residues. From germline, CDR1 is SQVTM and CDR2 ANQGSEA.

The chain is built from TRBV18 and TRBJ2-1, with 8 positions matching TRBD2. Looked up from germline, CDR1 is KGHSH and CDR2 is LQKENI. This CDR3 is 16 amino acids long. Unmatched junction bases numbered 5, after V lost 0 bases and J lost 4 bases. DNA for the CDR3: TGTGCCAGCTCACCACCTTTGCGGGAGGCTTACAATGAGCAGTTCTTC. Its protein is CASSPPLREAYNEQFF.

The genes are TRBV4-1 and TRBJ1-3; D is undetermined. V was clipped by 1 base and J by 0 bases, with 7 bases between them. Per germline, CDR1 MGHRA and CDR2 YSYEKL. The CDR3 runs to 15 residues. The CDR3 DNA follows: TGCGCCAGCAGCCAAGCGGGTGTCTCTGGAAACACCATATATTTT. Protein sequence: CASSQAGVSGNTIYF.

This clone was recorded only once. The rearrangement links TRBV14 to TRBJ1-2; 7 nucleotides match TRBD1. With 3 bases clipped from V and 8 bases from J, the junction kept 6 bases outside the gene matches. There are 13 residues in the CDR3. In germline, CDR1 is SGHDN, CDR2 FVKESK. CDR3 in DNA: TGTGCCAGCAGCCAGGGACAGCCCAGGGGCTACACCTTC. Translating it yields CASSQGQPRGYTF. Full variable domain (remainder filled in from reference TRBV14 and TRBJ1-2): EAGVTQFPSHSVIEKGQTVTLRCDPISGHDNLYWYRRVMGKEIKFLLHFVKESKQDESGMPNNRFLAERTGGTYSTLKVQPAELEDSGVYFCASSQGQPRGYTFGSGTRLTVV.

This clone was detected a few times. V and J are TRBV9 and TRBJ2-3; weak D call: TRBD1 (7 bases). Trimming pared 2 bases from V and 0 bases from J, leaving 13 bases between. The V gene's germline CDR1 is SGDLS and CDR2 YYNGEE. This CDR3 is 16 amino acids long. The CDR3 spells CASSVAGQSSTDTQYF. In DNA, the CDR3 is TGTGCCAGCAGCGTGGCGGGACAGTCTAGCACAGATACGCAGTATTTT.